Shown below are 30 T cell receptor beta chains from a single sample sequenced in a study of T cells in Graves' hyperthyroidism and ophthalmopathy. There were TCR beta CDR3 regions amplified from RNA transcripts. First-round RT-PCR of the TCR CDR3 relied on the HTBI primer set. TCRdb reprocessed the multiplex PCR reads via MiXCR and lists one record per CDR3 protein. The repertoire holds about 420,000 distinct CDR3 sequences, with 15% to 18% as singletons. The material sequenced was blood. These TCRs come from a woman between 18 and 29 years old with Graves' hyperthyroidism.

The table lists this clonotype with many counts. The chain employs TRBV3-1 and TRBJ1-5; D not certain. Trimming shortened V by 0 bases and J by 2 bases, and 8 bases separated the two germline ends. The CDR3 spans 15 residues. Germline V gene data show CDR1 as LGHDT and CDR2 as YNNKEL (reference sequence). Written as DNA, the CDR3 is TGTGCCAGCAGCCAAGAGGGAATGGGCAATCAGCCCCAGCATTTT. Translating gives CASSQEGMGNQPQHF.

Only a few counts were recorded for this clonotype. The chain links TRBV5-1 to TRBJ1-2; a possible D gene is TRBD1 (6 bases). V lost 3 bases, J lost 4 bases, and 22 bases lay in between. Germline CDR1 SGHRS, CDR2 YFSETQ. The CDR3 consists of 17 residues. This CDR3 is CASSSDRFDRNIYGYTF. The DNA for the CDR3 is TGCGCCAGCAGCTCCGATAGATTTGACAGGAACATCTATGGCTACACCTTC.

This clonotype was seen repeatedly, ten times or more. The chain joins TRBV20-1 to TRBJ2-7; D possibly corresponds to TRBD2 (6 bases). This CDR3 is built from 13 residues. V was cut by 5 bases and J by 6 bases, with 17 bases left in between. Germline V gene data show CDR1 as DFQATT and CDR2 as SNEGSKA (reference sequence). The DNA for the CDR3 is TGCAGTGCTGGAGCGGGCCGGGCGGGCGAGCAGTACTTC. Protein sequence: CSAGAGRAGEQYF.

V usage is TRBV6-2 or TRBV6-3 and J usage is TRBJ2-7, with 7 bases fitting TRBD2. The CDR3 length is 15 residues. CDR1 is MNHEY, CDR2 SVGEGT, per germline. With V trimmed by 4 bases and J by 2 bases, 8 bases remained unmatched. The CDR3 DNA reads as TGTGCCAGCAGTTTTCTAGCGGTGAGAACCTACGAGCAGTACTTC. As protein: CASSFLAVRTYEQYF.

CDR3 nucleotides: TGTGCCAGCAGCTTTGGAGCTAGACAGTACGAGCAGTACTTC. It translates to CASSFGARQYEQYF. This chain links TRBV11-2 with TRBJ2-7; tentatively, D is TRBD1 (5 bases). The V gene lost 3 bases and the J gene lost 4 bases, with 13 bases spanning the gap. CDR1 is SGHAT and CDR2 is FQNNGV in the germline V gene. The CDR3 spans 14 residues.

To note about this clonotype: A much larger clone sits a single nucleotide away, making a read error possible. The chain carries TRBV2 and TRBJ2-1, with 10 bases fitting TRBD2. Germline CDR1 and CDR2: SNHLY and FYNNEI. The junction had 12 bases not matched to a gene; V was cut back by 10 bases and J by 3 bases. CDR3 length: 16 residues. CDR3 DNA sequence: TGTGCCAACAGCGAACTAGCGGGGACCCTCTACAATGAGCAGTTCTTC. Its translation is CANSELAGTLYNEQFF.

The count of this clonotype is one. The J gene is TRBJ2-2, the V gene TRBV19; 11 bases line up with TRBD2. The junction had 9 bases not matched to a gene; V was cut back by 5 bases and J by 4 bases. The CDR3 runs to 17 residues. Per germline, CDR1 LNHDA and CDR2 SQIVND (reference sequence). Here the CDR3 reads CASSLLLAGGSTGELFF. CDR3 bases: TGTGCCAGTAGTCTTTTATTAGCGGGAGGGTCCACCGGGGAGCTGTTTTTT. Variable domain in full (rest from reference TRBV19 and TRBJ2-2): DGGITQSPKYLFRKEGQNVTLSCEQNLNHDAMYWYRQDPGQGLRLIYYSQIVNDFQKGDIAEGYSVSREKKESFPLTVTSAQKNPTAFYLCASSLLLAGGSTGELFFGEGSRLTVL.

V and J are TRBV28 and TRBJ2-5, with unresolved D. CDR3 length equals 14 residues. The germline V gene has CDR1 MDHEN and CDR2 SYDVKM. V shed 3 bases and J shed 5 bases, with 13 bases lying between them. CDR3 protein: CASSFQATGETQYF. The CDR3 DNA follows: TGTGCCAGCAGTTTCCAGGCCACCGGGGAGACCCAGTACTTC.

V gene TRBV7-9 combines with J gene TRBJ2-2, with a possible D match to TRBD1 (5 bases). Germline lookup yields CDR1 SEHNR and CDR2 FQNEAQ (reference sequence). Trimming shortened V by 5 bases and J by 2 bases, and 30 bases separated the two germline ends. The CDR3 is made up of 21 amino acids. CDR3 amino acids: CASSPSVKWPRKGRNTGELFF. CDR3 nucleotide sequence: TGTGCCAGCAGCCCCTCCGTCAAGTGGCCGAGGAAGGGGCGAAACACCGGGGAGCTGTTTTTT.

This clonotype was detected ten times or more. The chain recombines TRBV2 with TRBJ2-3; TRBD2 matches at 9 bases. The germline CDR1 and CDR2 sequences are SNHLY and FYNNEI. This CDR3 is 15 amino acids long. The V segment lost 4 bases and the J segment 4 bases; nucleotides outside the gene matches: 6. The CDR3 nucleotides read TGTGCCAGCAGTGGACCAGCGGGAGGCCCAGATACGCAGTATTTT. Its translation: CASSGPAGGPDTQYF.

This clonotype was seen many times. The CDR3 coding sequence is TGTGCCAGCAGACCCGGGGGCAGCTCCTACAATGAGCAGTTCTTC. Translation: CASRPGGSSYNEQFF. The V call is TRBV6-2 or TRBV6-3, the J call TRBJ2-1, with D perhaps assigned TRBD1 or TRBD2 (6 bases each). The CDR3 length is 15 residues. V lost 6 bases and J lost 0, with 12 bases in between. Germline V CDR1 and CDR2: MNHEY, SVGEGT.

This clonotype has ten or more counts. V usage is TRBV6-1 and J usage is TRBJ1-1, with D hard to call. In germline, CDR1 is MNHNS, CDR2 SASEGT. The CDR3 has 13 residues. Trimming stripped 5 bases from V and 2 bases from J, with 9 bases between. This CDR3 reads CASSWRPNTEAFF. The CDR3 region has the DNA TGTGCCAGCAGTTGGCGACCTAACACTGAAGCTTTCTTT.

This clonotype occurred a few times. CDR3 sequence reads: CAALRYDSHTGELFF. CDR3 in DNA: TGTGCAGCCCTTCGATACGATTCCCACACCGGGGAGCTGTTTTTT. The chain links TRBV6-1 to TRBJ2-2; no clear D. The CDR3 runs 15 residues. The V gene's germline CDR1 is MNHNS and CDR2 SASEGT.

The sample holds a few counts of this clonotype. The V gene is TRBV7-2, the J gene TRBJ2-7, with 8 bases matching TRBD1. After removal of 5 bases from V and 5 bases from J, the junction contained 14 bases not matched to a gene. The germline CDR1 and CDR2 sequences are SGHTA and FQGNSA. CDR3 length: 16 residues. CDR3 sequence (DNA): TGTGCCAGCAGCCACACTCGGACAGGGTTAAACCACGAGCAGTACTTC. Residues: CASSHTRTGLNHEQYF.

Many counts were recorded for this clonotype. The CDR3 protein is CASNGGSGNTIYF. CDR3 coding DNA: TGTGCCAGCAACGGGGGATCTGGAAACACCATATATTTT. V gene TRBV28 combines with J gene TRBJ1-3; tentative D call: TRBD1 (5 bases). Germline lookup yields CDR1 MDHEN and CDR2 SYDVKM. Between the trimmed V and J ends, which lost 7 bases and 1 base, there was a span of 8 bases. The CDR3 totals 13 residues.

The sample holds a few counts of this clonotype. V gene TRBV3-1 combines with J gene TRBJ1-2; unclear D gene. This CDR3 has 15 residues. CDR1 is LGHDT, CDR2 YNNKEL, per germline (reference sequence). V was shortened by 1 base and J by 0 bases, with 9 bases between the two germline ends. In DNA, the CDR3 is TGTGCCAGCAGCCAAGGAGCAGGAGCTAACTATGGCTACACCTTC. It encodes CASSQGAGANYGYTF.

This clonotype was observed at least ten times. The genes are TRBV3-1 and TRBJ2-3; D ambiguous. V lost 0 bases to trimming and J lost 0 bases, with 7 bases between them. The germline CDR1 and CDR2 sequences are LGHDT and YNNKEL (reference sequence). The CDR3 sequence is 15 residues long. DNA of the CDR3: TGTGCCAGCAGCCAAGATAAGCCAAGCACAGATACGCAGTATTTT. It is translated as CASSQDKPSTDTQYF.

The table lists this clonotype with a few counts. The chain employs TRBV29-1 and TRBJ1-2, with D unresolved. The CDR3 runs to 12 residues. Germline CDR1 SQVTM, CDR2 ANQGSEA. Trimming removed 7 bases from V and 4 bases from J, with 13 bases in between. The chain's CDR3 is CSAGLAGYGYTF. In DNA form, the CDR3 reads TGCAGCGCCGGGCTGGCCGGCTATGGCTACACCTTC. Together with reference TRBV29-1 and TRBJ1-2, the CDR3 gives the full variable domain: SAVISQKPSRDICQRGTSLTIQCQVDSQVTMMFWYRQQPGQSLTLIATANQGSEATYESGFVIDKFPISRPNLTFSTLTVSNMSPEDSSIYLCSAGLAGYGYTFGSGTRLTVV.

This clonotype was seen repeatedly, ten times or more. CDR3 amino acids: CASSEAWGNYNEQFF. The CDR3 DNA reads TGTGCCAGCAGTGAAGCGTGGGGTAACTACAATGAGCAGTTCTTC. This rearrangement joins TRBV2 to TRBJ2-1; the D is unclear. The V and J ends lost 0 bases and 3 bases respectively, with 9 bases between them. The CDR3 spans 15 residues. Germline CDR1 is SNHLY and CDR2 is FYNNEI.

This clonotype has only a few counts. V gene TRBV20-1 combines with J gene TRBJ1-3; TRBD1 aligns across 8 bases. This CDR3 spans 14 amino acids. In germline, CDR1 is DFQATT, CDR2 SNEGSKA (reference sequence). The V and J ends lost 0 bases and 4 bases, in that order; junction bases with no gene match: 2. CDR3 sequence (DNA): TGCAGTGCTAGAGAAGGGACAGGAGGAAACACCATATATTTT. It specifies CSAREGTGGNTIYF.

This clonotype was counted at least ten times. This chain uses TRBV12-3 or TRBV12-4 with TRBJ1-3, with D uncertain. Trimming pared 7 bases from V and 0 bases from J, leaving 10 bases between. This CDR3 is built from 14 residues. Written as DNA, the CDR3 is TGTGCCAGCAACGACCCGGGCTCTGGAAACACCATATATTTT. It codes for CASNDPGSGNTIYF.

Only one count was recorded for this clonotype. The CDR3 is CASRRQAYGYTF. The CDR3 DNA follows: TGTGCCAGTAGGCGACAGGCCTATGGCTACACCTTC. The chain employs TRBV19 and TRBJ1-2; tentatively, D is TRBD1 (6 bases). The CDR3 consists of 12 residues. Germline V gives CDR1 LNHDA, CDR2 SQIVND (reference sequence). Trimming took 6 bases from V and 4 from J, leaving 9 bases between them. Complete variable domain (other parts from reference TRBV19 and TRBJ1-2): DGGITQSPKYLFRKEGQNVTLSCEQNLNHDAMYWYRQDPGQGLRLIYYSQIVNDFQKGDIAEGYSVSREKKESFPLTVTSAQKNPTAFYLCASRRQAYGYTFGSGTRLTVV.

This clonotype has a count of ten or more. V usage is TRBV2 and J usage is TRBJ2-2, with 8 bases fitting TRBD1. The germline CDR1 and CDR2 sequences are SNHLY and FYNNEI. V lost 2 bases and J lost 3; bases outside the gene matches: 5. CDR3 size: 16 residues. For the CDR3, the DNA is TGTGCCAGCAGTGAACCCCCGGACAGGGACACCGGGGAGCTGTTTTTT. It specifies CASSEPPDRDTGELFF.

In regard to this clonotype: A clone one base away is much larger, so this may be a read error. The chain employs TRBV6-1 and TRBJ1-2; D is uncertain. V dropped 7 bases and J dropped 5 bases, with 11 bases sitting between them. This CDR3 has 12 amino acids. In germline, CDR1 is MNHNS, CDR2 SASEGT. CDR3 DNA: TGTGCCAGCACAGACCGACCGTATGGCTACACCTTC. Translated, it gives CASTDRPYGYTF.

The sample holds many counts of this clonotype. V gene TRBV12-3 or TRBV12-4 combines with J gene TRBJ2-3; D not resolved. There are 15 residues in the CDR3. Between the trimmed V and J ends, which lost 6 bases and 2 bases, there was a span of 15 bases. CDR3 residues: CASRNDKTSTDTQYF. CDR3 coding DNA: TGTGCCAGCAGAAACGACAAGACATCCACAGATACGCAGTATTTT.

The chain recombines TRBV9 with TRBJ1-1, with D hard to call. The V end was cut by 0 bases, the J end by 0 bases, with 9 bases between. The CDR3 runs 15 residues. Germline lookup yields CDR1 SGDLS and CDR2 YYNGEE. This chain's CDR3 is CASSVGIPVNTEAFF. The CDR3 DNA follows: TGTGCCAGCAGCGTAGGGATCCCGGTGAACACTGAAGCTTTCTTT.

This clonotype was seen many times. V usage is TRBV20-1 and J usage is TRBJ2-7, with TRBD1 identical over 7 bases. This CDR3 is 15 amino acids long. Germline V gives CDR1 DFQATT, CDR2 SNEGSKA (reference sequence). The V gene end was trimmed by 4 bases and the J gene end by 7 bases; junction bases not matched to a gene: 16. In DNA, the CDR3 is TGCAGTGCTATAAGGGGGACAGATCCACGTGGAGAGCAGTACTTC. Translation gives CSAIRGTDPRGEQYF.

This clonotype was counted at least ten times. V usage is TRBV11-2 and J usage is TRBJ1-4; unclear D gene. The length of the CDR3 is 13 residues. V lost 1 base, J lost 7 bases, and 7 bases lay in between. The germline V gene encodes CDR1 SGHAT and CDR2 FQNNGV. CDR3 loop: CASSLARVEKLFF. The CDR3 region has the DNA TGTGCCAGCAGCTTAGCCAGAGTTGAAAAACTGTTTTTT. The full variable domain, its missing parts supplied by reference TRBV11-2 and TRBJ1-4, is EAGVAQSPRYKIIEKRQSVAFWCNPISGHATLYWYQQILGQGPKLLIQFQNNGVVDDSQLPKDRFSAERLKGVDSTLKIQPAKLEDSAVYLCASSLARVEKLFFGSGTQLSVL.

Many counts were recorded for this clonotype. J is TRBJ2-5 and V is TRBV11-2, with TRBD2 matching over 12 bases. Germline V CDR1 and CDR2: SGHAT, FQNNGV. V was clipped by 2 bases and J by 5 bases; unmatched bases: 6. The CDR3 spans 16 residues. The CDR3 here is CASSLSTSGGGETQYF. CDR3 coding DNA: TGTGCCAGCAGCTTATCGACTAGCGGGGGTGGGGAGACCCAGTACTTC.

The CDR3 region has the DNA TGTGCCAGCAGCGACCCCGGCTACAGCTCCTACGAGCAGTACTTC. Amino acid sequence: CASSDPGYSSYEQYF. This rearrangement joins TRBV7-2 to TRBJ2-7, with no clear D. CDR3 length: 15 residues. Trimming took off 5 bases at V and 0 bases at J, with 14 bases between the two ends. Germline CDR1 reads SGHTA; CDR2 reads FQGNSA.